The 20 T cell receptor beta chains reported below all come from one sample, sequenced in a study of blood T cell repertoires in COVID-19. Sequencing used immunoSEQ multiplex PCR; TCRdb keeps in-frame clones, though not all of them. The sample lists fewer than 150,000 clones, about 86% occurring once. The sample comprised peripheral blood. These receptors came from a woman aged 40 to 49 with acute or convalescent COVID-19.

This chain uses TRBV12-3 or TRBV12-4 with TRBJ1-4, with 7 positions matching TRBD1. J lost 7 bases, V lost 3 bases, and 2 bases had no gene match. This CDR3 has 13 amino acids. The CDR3: CASSLTGFEKLFF. CDR3 nucleotide sequence: TGTGCCAGCAGTTTGACAGGGTTTGAAAAACTGTTTTTT.

The chain uses TRBV5-1 and TRBJ1-5; possibly TRBD1 for D (5 bases). Germline V gene sequence: CDR1 SGHRS, CDR2 YFSETQ. This CDR3 region has 14 residues. Trimming took 0 bases from V and 9 from J, leaving 13 bases between them. The CDR3: CASSLGQPTAPQHF. The CDR3 DNA follows: TGCGCCAGCAGCTTGGGACAGCCGACTGCGCCCCAGCATTTT.

The chain recombines TRBV30 with TRBJ1-1, with 7 bases fitting TRBD1. Germline V gene lookup returns CDR1 GTSNPN and CDR2 SVGIG (reference sequence). The ends lost 1 base at V and 5 bases at J; junction bases unmatched: 10. The CDR3 contains 15 residues. CDR3 amino acids: CAWSARQGYYTEAFF. CDR3 DNA: TGTGCCTGGAGTGCCAGACAGGGTTATTATACTGAAGCTTTCTTT.

The rearrangement links TRBV18 to TRBJ1-6; D call uncertain. V was cut by 3 bases and J by 0 bases, with 9 bases left in between. CDR3 size: 16 residues. Germline loops: CDR1 KGHSH, CDR2 LQKENI. CDR3 nucleotide sequence: TGTGCCAGCTCACCCTACCGGGACTCCTATAATTCACCCCTCCACTTT. Its translation is CASSPYRDSYNSPLHF.

V gene TRBV30 combines with J gene TRBJ1-5, with unresolved D. With 0 bases removed from V and 9 bases from J, the gap between germline ends came to 15 bases. The CDR3 is 14 amino acids. Germline CDR1 reads GTSNPN; CDR2 reads SVGIG (reference sequence). The CDR3 coding sequence is TGTGCCTGGAGTGTACAGTCCGTCCATACGCCCCAGCATTTT. Translated: CAWSVQSVHTPQHF.

The chain links TRBV6-5 to TRBJ1-1; tentative D call: TRBD1 (6 bases). The ends were cut back, 2 bases at V and 1 base at J, with 8 bases in the middle. CDR1 and CDR2 (germline): MNHEY, SVGAGI. This CDR3 region has 14 residues. CDR3 protein: CASSYGGPNTEAFF. The CDR3 nucleotides are TGTGCCAGCAGTTACGGGGGCCCGAACACTGAAGCTTTCTTT.

The chain employs TRBV6-2 or TRBV6-3 and TRBJ2-3; TRBD1 agrees at 7 bases. Unmatched junction bases numbered 11, after V lost 5 bases and J lost 9 bases. Germline-derived CDR1 and CDR2 are MNHEY and SVGEGT. This CDR3 is built from 14 residues. This CDR3 is CASSPDLRGRTQYF. In DNA form, the CDR3 reads TGTGCCAGCAGTCCGGACTTGAGGGGGCGGACGCAGTATTTT.

The chain uses TRBV7-2 and TRBJ1-2; 7 bases are a match to TRBD1. CDR3 size: 16 residues. In germline, CDR1 is SGHTA, CDR2 FQGNSA. J lost 4 bases, V lost 1 base, and 9 bases had no gene match. CDR3 DNA: TGTGCCAGCAGCTTAGTTTGGGCAGGGGGGAGCTATGGCTACACCTTC. Residues: CASSLVWAGGSYGYTF.

This chain connects TRBV29-1 to TRBJ1-5; TRBD1 aligns across 8 bases. J lost 6 bases, V lost 6 bases, and 10 bases had no gene match. From germline, CDR1 is SQVTM and CDR2 ANQGSEA. CDR3 size: 14 residues. This CDR3 is CSVTDGQGSQPQHF. As DNA, the CDR3 is TGCAGCGTCACGGATGGACAGGGAAGTCAGCCCCAGCATTTT.

This clone was counted once. J is TRBJ2-5 and V is TRBV29-1; the D gene is possibly TRBD2 (6 bases). This CDR3 region has 13 residues. Deletions cut 4 bases from V and 5 bases from J, with 14 bases between. Germline assignment: CDR1 SQVTM and CDR2 ANQGSEA. The CDR3 coding sequence is TGCAGCGTTGCGTCACTAGCAGGGGAGACCCAGTACTTC. It specifies CSVASLAGETQYF. Based on the CDR3 plus reference TRBV29-1 and TRBJ2-5, the full variable domain is SAVISQKPSRDICQRGTSLTIQCQVDSQVTMMFWYRQQPGQSLTLIATANQGSEATYESGFVIDKFPISRPNLTFSTLTVSNMSPEDSSIYLCSVASLAGETQYFGPGTRLLVL.

The V call is TRBV28, the J call TRBJ1-5; D is unresolved. The V end was cut by 5 bases, the J end by 4 bases, with 6 bases between. Germline V gene lookup returns CDR1 MDHEN and CDR2 SYDVKM. There are 12 residues in the CDR3. Here the CDR3 DNA reads TGTGCCAGCAGTCCCGTAAATCAGCCCCAGCATTTT. This translates into CASSPVNQPQHF.

The chain recombines TRBV9 with TRBJ2-7; a weak D match, TRBD1 (8 bases). V was trimmed by 3 bases and J by 9 bases, leaving 19 bases between them. This CDR3 region has 14 residues. The germline V gene has CDR1 SGDLS and CDR2 YYNGEE. The DNA for the CDR3 is TGTGCCAGCAGCGGTGCACAGGGGGGGTTGGGGCAGTACTTC. Its protein is CASSGAQGGLGQYF.

The chain joins TRBV13 to TRBJ2-1; 8 nucleotides match TRBD2. In germline, CDR1 is PRHDT, CDR2 FYEKMQ (reference sequence). V trimming: 2 bases; J trimming: 9 bases; junction bases outside the gene matches: 3. The CDR3 is 13 residues long. Here the CDR3 DNA reads TGTGCCAGCAGCTTATTTGCGGGGGGTGAGCAGTTCTTC. Translating gives CASSLFAGGEQFF.

V is TRBV5-6 and J is TRBJ1-5; weak D call: TRBD1 (5 bases). This CDR3 region has 13 residues. The germline V gene encodes CDR1 SGHDT and CDR2 YYEEEE. Trimming cost V 1 base and J 4 bases, with 6 bases left between them. CDR3 sequence: CASSLRGNQPQHF. CDR3 nucleotides: TGTGCCAGCAGCTTGAGGGGTAATCAGCCCCAGCATTTT.

This chain joins TRBV7-3 and TRBJ2-5; D remains unclear. The CDR3 has 17 residues. Germline V gene sequence: CDR1 SGHTA, CDR2 FQGTGA. The V gene lost 3 bases and the J gene lost 3 bases, with 20 bases spanning the gap. CDR3 amino acids: CASSFSNPGQVEETQYF. The CDR3 DNA sequence: TGTGCCAGCAGCTTCTCTAACCCTGGCCAGGTAGAAGAGACCCAGTACTTC.

The table lists this clone with a count of one. The chain combines TRBV7-9 with TRBJ2-7; 10 positions agree with TRBD2. V lost 5 bases and J lost 2; bases outside the gene matches: 6. The length of the CDR3 is 15 residues. The germline V gene has CDR1 SEHNR and CDR2 FQNEAQ (reference sequence). CDR3 sequence (DNA): TGTGCCAGCAGCCCCGGACTAGCGGTCCCCTACGAGCAGTACTTC. Its translation is CASSPGLAVPYEQYF.

This rearrangement joins TRBV11-2 to TRBJ1-2, with TRBD1 matching over 11 bases. CDR3 length: 14 residues. After removal of 4 bases from V and 2 bases from J, the junction contained 0 bases not matched to a gene. Germline lookup yields CDR1 SGHAT and CDR2 FQNNGV. The CDR3 is CASSWTGGNYGYTF. The CDR3 DNA reads TGTGCCAGCAGCTGGACAGGGGGCAACTATGGCTACACCTTC.

V and J are TRBV7-2 and TRBJ1-1; no reliable D call. The CDR3 length is 11 residues. With 2 bases removed from V and 8 bases from J, the gap between germline ends came to 6 bases. Germline V lookup: CDR1 SGHTA, CDR2 FQGNSA. Here the CDR3 reads CASSLTPEAFF. CDR3 DNA: TGTGCCAGCAGCTTAACTCCCGAAGCTTTCTTT.

The CDR3 DNA is TGTGCCAGCAGCCTCCTCACCGGGAGGGGTACTGAAGCTTTCTTT. Protein: CASSLLTGRGTEAFF. V usage is TRBV5-6 and J usage is TRBJ1-1; tentative D call: TRBD1 (5 bases). Germline loops: CDR1 SGHDT, CDR2 YYEEEE. V was cut by 4 bases and J by 5 bases, with 18 bases left in between. CDR3 length: 15 residues.

The V and J genes are TRBV5-4 and TRBJ2-3; 7 bases align to TRBD2. The CDR3 contains 15 residues. The V segment lost 6 bases and the J segment 1 base; nucleotides outside the gene matches: 8. Looked up from germline, CDR1 is SGHNT and CDR2 is YYREEE (reference sequence). This CDR3 is CASTLREWGTDTQYF. The CDR3 DNA sequence: TGTGCCAGCACCCTGCGGGAGTGGGGCACAGATACGCAGTATTTT.